The clone carrying this T cell receptor beta chain was seen a few times. Its antigen is unknown. No conserved phenylalanine or tryptophan is present at the end of the CDR3, so a read error is the likely explanation. The DNA is omitted, as the CDR3 cannot be located on it reliably, and the CDR3 follows TCRdb's listing. The source of the sample is a study of cytomegalovirus exposure and HLA in healthy donors. Overall study findings and caveats: Overall, approximately 150 TCR beta chains were annotated as cytomegalovirus-associated. There were a few CMV-associated chains whose specificity for CMV antigens was confirmed in vitro.

The CDR3 comprises 10 residues, both ends counted. The germline V gene encodes CDR1 MNHNS and CDR2 SASEGT. Repertoires were generated with immunoSEQ multiplex PCR, while TCRdb's copy carries only in-frame clones and drops some. The sample has some 120,000 clones; roughly nine tenths are singletons. The donors belonged to the roughly 110-subject validation cohort, separate from the roughly 700-subject first cohort. The chain recombines TRBV6-1 with TRBJ2-7; the table gives TRBD1 as D, unverified against the DNA. Sequenced input: PBMCs. This clonotype originated in a woman younger than 30 in good health and CMV-seronegative. The CDR3 reads CASSRGTGTP.